These 9 T cell receptor beta chains were all obtained from the same sample, sequenced in a study of OX40 agonist ivuxolimab in advanced cancers. This table comes from immunoSEQ multiplex PCR, and its TCRdb copy is limited to in-frame clones, with some not included. The sample lists approximately 31,000 clones, approximately 89% seen once, with 0.8% to 1% in the top ten. The sample consisted of CD4+ or CD8+ T cells sorted from blood, taken in a trial of the OX40 agonist ivuxolimab. These TCRs come from an adult with an advanced solid tumor such as melanoma, head and neck, liver or kidney cancer.

The CDR3 nucleotides are TGTGCCAGCAGTGACAGTTTGAGCTCCTACAATGAGCAGTTCTTC. Its translation is CASSDSLSSYNEQFF. The J gene is TRBJ2-1, the V gene TRBV7-9; tentative D call: TRBD1 (5 bases). Germline CDR1 is SEHNR and CDR2 is FQNEAQ (reference sequence). CDR3 length: 15 residues. V lost 6 bases, J lost 0 bases, and 12 bases lay in between.

DNA of the CDR3: TGCAGCGTTGGGCAGGACGGAATTGAGCAGTTCTTC. Residues: CSVGQDGIEQFF. The chain links TRBV29-1 to TRBJ2-1, with D unresolved. The CDR3 has 12 amino acids. Germline loops: CDR1 SQVTM, CDR2 ANQGSEA. V shed 4 bases and J shed 9 bases, with 13 bases lying between them.

This chain joins TRBV11-1 and TRBJ2-7, with 7 bases fitting TRBD2. V trimming: 7 bases; J trimming: 5 bases; junction bases outside the gene matches: 11. This CDR3 has 14 residues. Germline CDR1 and CDR2: SGHAT and FQDESV (reference sequence). The CDR3 protein is CASTPGGLSHEQYF. The CDR3 DNA sequence: TGTGCCAGCACCCCGGGGGGACTTAGCCACGAGCAGTACTTC.

The rearrangement links TRBV28 to TRBJ2-4, with D perhaps matching TRBD2 (5 bases). From germline, CDR1 is MDHEN and CDR2 SYDVKM. With 7 bases removed from V and 4 bases from J, the gap between germline ends came to 20 bases. CDR3 length: 16 residues. The CDR3: CASNRGLTLGKNIQYF. In DNA, the CDR3 is TGTGCCAGCAACCGAGGACTCACCCTAGGAAAAAACATTCAGTACTTC.

The V and J genes are TRBV5-4 and TRBJ1-3; D not resolved. The germline V and J ends were trimmed by 4 bases and 7 bases, with 12 bases remaining between them. The CDR3 runs to 13 residues. CDR1 is SGHNT and CDR2 is YYREEE in the germline V gene (reference sequence). CDR3 in DNA: TGTGCCAGCAGCCCGCTGGATCGGAACACCATATATTTT. It translates to CASSPLDRNTIYF.

The V gene is TRBV28, the J gene TRBJ1-4, with D uncertain. The ends were cut back, 3 bases at V and 8 bases at J, with 13 bases in the middle. Germline V gene lookup returns CDR1 MDHEN and CDR2 SYDVKM. CDR3 length: 14 amino acids. CDR3 residues: CASSLGNSREKLFF. The CDR3 DNA reads as TGTGCCAGCAGTTTGGGCAATAGTCGGGAAAAACTGTTTTTT.

This chain uses TRBV19 with TRBJ2-2, with a weak D call TRBD1 (6 bases). The CDR3 contains 13 residues. V lost 10 bases, J lost 5 bases, and 14 bases lay in between. Germline V gene data show CDR1 as LNHDA and CDR2 as SQIVND (reference sequence). The CDR3 DNA reads TGTGCCACTTACAGAGGGGGAACCGGGGAGCTGTTTTTT. This sequence encodes CATYRGGTGELFF.

This chain uses TRBV7-9 with TRBJ2-7; 10 bases line up with TRBD1. Germline CDR1 and CDR2: SEHNR and FQNEAQ (reference sequence). The CDR3 contains 14 residues. J lost 4 bases, V lost 5 bases, and 5 bases had no gene match. CDR3 residues: CASSPRDRGYEQYF. CDR3 sequence (DNA): TGTGCCAGCAGCCCCCGGGACAGGGGTTACGAGCAGTACTTC.

V and J are TRBV29-1 and TRBJ1-1, with TRBD1 matching 7 bases. V lost 4 bases to trimming and J lost 4 bases; unmatched junction nucleotides: 6. Germline V gene sequence: CDR1 SQVTM, CDR2 ANQGSEA. This CDR3 region has 13 residues. CDR3 sequence: CSVVKGATTEAFF. CDR3 coding DNA: TGCAGCGTTGTTAAGGGGGCGACCACTGAAGCTTTCTTT.